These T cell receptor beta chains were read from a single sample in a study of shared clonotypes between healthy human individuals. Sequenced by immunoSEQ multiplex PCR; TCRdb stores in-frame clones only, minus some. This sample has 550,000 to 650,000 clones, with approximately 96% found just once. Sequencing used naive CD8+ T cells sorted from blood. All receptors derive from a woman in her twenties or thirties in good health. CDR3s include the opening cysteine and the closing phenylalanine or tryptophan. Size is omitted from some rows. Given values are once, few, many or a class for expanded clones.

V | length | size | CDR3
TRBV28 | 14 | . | CASSTIQSIYGYTF
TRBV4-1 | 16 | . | CASSQGAGRSGNTIYF
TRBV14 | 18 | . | CASSPGLAGGYKTDTQYF
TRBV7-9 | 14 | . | CASSPRQGRETQYF
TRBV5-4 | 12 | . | CASSLASYEQYF
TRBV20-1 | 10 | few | CSARHGEQFF
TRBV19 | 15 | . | CASSPRTVAGNTIYF
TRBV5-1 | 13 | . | CASSLRYRVGYTF
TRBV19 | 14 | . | CASRAWDDSYEQYF
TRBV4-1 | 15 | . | CASSQGGGGNYGYTF
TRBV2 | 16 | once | CASSETLAGGTYEQYF
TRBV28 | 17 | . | CASSPRTALAVLYEQYF
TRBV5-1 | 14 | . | CASSPWARNNEQFF
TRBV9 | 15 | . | CASSVVAGGSNEQFF
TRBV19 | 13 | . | CASSFGTSYEQYF
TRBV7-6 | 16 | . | CASSWDRGRPMETQYF
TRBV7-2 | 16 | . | CASSFMGQGSYNEQFF
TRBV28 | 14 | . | CASSLLGATGELFF
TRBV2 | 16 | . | CASSYGWTGGNTEAFF
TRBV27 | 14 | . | CASSLIGPYNEQFF
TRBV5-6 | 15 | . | CASELQGSSGNTIYF
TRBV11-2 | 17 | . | CASSSNGLAGGPYEQFF
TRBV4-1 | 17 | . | CASSQRPGAVTNEKLFF
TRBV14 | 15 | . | CASSLGDRVTGELFF
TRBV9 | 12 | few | CASSVLSDEQFF
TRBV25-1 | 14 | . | CASSGGGLGTEAFF
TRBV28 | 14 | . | CASSWSSGRVEQYF
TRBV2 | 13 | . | CASSDGQGDEQFF
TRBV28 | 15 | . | CASSQTGIRGYEQYF
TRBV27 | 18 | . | CASSFYGLAGTVTDTQYF
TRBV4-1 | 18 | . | CASSQDKRTVAHTYEQYF
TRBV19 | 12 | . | CASTQRFEKLFF
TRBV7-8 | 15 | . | CASSPPAYGGEKLFF
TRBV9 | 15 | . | CASSADDGSNQPQHF
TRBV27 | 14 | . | CASSLAGSNYEQYF
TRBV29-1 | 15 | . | CSVPAGVSSYNEQFF
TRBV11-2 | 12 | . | CASSLSRGEQYF
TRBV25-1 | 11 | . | CASSDLYEQYF
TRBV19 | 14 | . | CASSIGTSGYEQYF
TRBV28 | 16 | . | CASRGASGSVSYEQYF
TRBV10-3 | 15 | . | CAIAPGLNPPDTQYF
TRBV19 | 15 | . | CASSPGHLSTDTQYF
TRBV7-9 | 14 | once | CASSLTFRGYEQYF
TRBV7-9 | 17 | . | CASSLAGGPESYNEQFF
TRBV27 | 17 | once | CASSLYGSGLMGGELFF
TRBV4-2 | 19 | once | CASSPTGLAGVDFTYEQYF
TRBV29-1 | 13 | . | CSVLVGGGGGYTF
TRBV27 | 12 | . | CASRTGLDTQYF
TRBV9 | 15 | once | CASSVEGHGYNEQFF
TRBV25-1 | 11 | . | CASSWSGGYTF
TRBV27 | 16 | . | CASSLSWVAGIYGYTF
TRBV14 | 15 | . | CASSQGFPVRNTQYF
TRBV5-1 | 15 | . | CASSLGQGIRYEQYF
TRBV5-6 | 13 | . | CASSGYENTEAFF
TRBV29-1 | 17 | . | CSVGKLAGVWMANEQFF
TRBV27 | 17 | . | CASRPLQGDGGNQPQHF
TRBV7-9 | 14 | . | CASSSPEGYYEQYF
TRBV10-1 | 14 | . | CASSDGDSGYEQYF
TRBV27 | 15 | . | CASSGRGGRPDTQYF